The rows below give T cell receptor beta chains drawn from one sample of a study of CD8 T cells in ankylosing spondylitis. A single record per CDR3 protein comes from TCRdb applying MiXCR to the 5' RACE reads. The table includes roughly 120,000 distinct CDR3 sequences, about 7% detected once. Sample: blood, either unsorted or a sorted T cell fraction (not recorded which). Receptors were obtained from a male donor with ankylosing spondylitis or in good health (not recorded which). Each CDR3 is given with its conserved first and last residue. Fields, in order: V gene, J gene, D gene, clone size, CDR3 protein, CDR3 DNA. The D gene is left open where the match is weak. For some rows the clone size is stated as once, few or many, or as a class when expanded; others skip it.

TRBV7-3	TRBJ2-2	TRBD2	-	CASRGGSTAGELFF	TGTGCCAGCCGCGGCGGGAGTACGGCCGGGGAGCTGTTTTTT
TRBV28	TRBJ1-1	TRBD1	many	CASSTPGQGDTEAFF	TGTGCCAGCAGCACGCCGGGACAGGGGGACACTGAAGCTTTCTTT
TRBV5-1	TRBJ2-2	-	-	CASSLSAANTGELFF	TGCGCCAGCAGCTTGTCGGCCGCGAACACCGGGGAGCTGTTTTTT
TRBV7-8	TRBJ2-7	TRBD2	many	CASSFRLGLAGALYEQYF	TGTGCCAGCAGCTTCCGGTTGGGACTAGCGGGAGCGCTTTACGAGCAGTACTTC
TRBV2	TRBJ2-3	TRBD2	few	CASSAIPGLAGLHTSTDTQYF	TGTGCCAGCAGCGCGATTCCGGGACTAGCGGGGCTACATACTAGCACAGATACGCAGTATTTT
TRBV7-8	TRBJ2-2	-	many	CASSQGSPGELFF	TGTGCCAGCAGCCAAGGGTCACCCGGGGAGCTGTTTTTT
TRBV5-1	TRBJ2-6	-	many	CASSVDASSGANVLTF	TGCGCCAGCAGCGTGGACGCCAGCTCTGGGGCCAACGTCCTGACTTTC
TRBV7-2	TRBJ1-4	TRBD1	many	CASSLQGVHEKLFF	TGTGCCAGCAGCTTACAGGGGGTCCACGAAAAACTGTTTTTT
TRBV5-1	TRBJ2-3	TRBD1	many	CASSLAGGKADTQYF	TGCGCCAGCAGCTTGGCAGGGGGAAAGGCAGATACGCAGTATTTT
TRBV7-9	TRBJ1-2	-	many	CASSNLQAYYGYTF	TGTGCCAGCAGCAACCTACAGGCCTACTATGGCTACACCTTC
TRBV7-6	TRBJ2-1	TRBD2	many	CASSFERGPSYNEQFF	TGTGCCAGCAGCTTCGAGCGGGGCCCCTCCTACAATGAGCAGTTCTTC
TRBV5-4	TRBJ1-4	TRBD1	-	CASSPVWDSDEKLFF	TGTGCCAGCAGCCCAGTGTGGGACAGCGATGAAAAACTGTTTTTT
TRBV3-1	TRBJ1-1	TRBD1	many	CASSPVRGQGVTEAFF	TGTGCCAGCAGCCCGGTTAGGGGACAGGGTGTCACTGAAGCTTTCTTT
TRBV2	TRBJ2-1	-	many	CASSEEVFPYNEQFF	TGTGCCAGCAGTGAAGAGGTTTTCCCCTACAATGAGCAGTTCTTC
TRBV12-3/TRBV12-4	TRBJ2-5	TRBD2	-	CASSLFRGGGQETQYF	TGTGCCAGCAGTTTATTCCGTGGGGGGGGACAAGAGACCCAGTACTTC
TRBV9	TRBJ2-1	-	many	CASSVGGSPEQFF	TGTGCCAGCAGCGTAGGAGGCAGCCCGGAGCAGTTCTTC
TRBV12-3/TRBV12-4	TRBJ2-2	TRBD1	many	CASTLNTGGFTGELFF	TGTGCCAGCACCCTTAATACAGGGGGTTTTACCGGGGAGCTGTTTTTT
TRBV4-2	TRBJ2-2	-	-	CASSQDIGLEAGDLFF	TGTGCCAGCAGCCAAGATATAGGACTCGAGGCCGGGGATCTGTTTTTT
TRBV12-3/TRBV12-4	TRBJ2-3	-	many	CASSTKPAFTDTQYF	TGTGCCAGCAGTACCAAACCGGCGTTCACAGATACGCAGTATTTT
TRBV30	TRBJ1-1	-	many	CAGGADTEAFF	TGTGCTGGGGGGGCCGACACTGAAGCTTTCTTT
TRBV21-1	TRBJ2-3	-	many	CASSIDYREDTDTQYF	TGTGCCAGCAGCATAGATTACAGGGAAGACACAGATACGCAGTATTTT
TRBV4-1	TRBJ2-2	-	many	CASSQDTQSLGAGELFF	TGCGCCAGCAGCCAAGATACTCAAAGTTTGGGCGCCGGGGAGCTGTTTTTT
TRBV5-1	TRBJ2-1	-	many	CASSLTATYNEQFF	TGCGCCAGCAGCTTAACAGCCACGTACAATGAGCAGTTCTTC
TRBV20-1	TRBJ2-7	-	many	CSALKGTYEQYF	TGCAGTGCTCTAAAAGGGACATACGAGCAGTACTTC
TRBV4-2	TRBJ2-4	-	many	CASSQDRFSLAKNIQYF	TGTGCCAGCAGCCAAGATCGCTTTTCCCTAGCCAAAAACATTCAGTACTTC
TRBV7-2	TRBJ1-5	-	many	CASSPIPQGGNQPQHF	TGTGCCAGCAGCCCCATCCCCCAGGGTGGCAATCAGCCCCAGCATTTT
TRBV6-2/TRBV6-3	TRBJ2-1	TRBD1	many	CASSFDRVLQFF	TGTGCCAGCAGCTTCGACAGGGTCCTGCAGTTCTTC
TRBV7-2	TRBJ1-5	-	many	CASSFGVQPQHF	TGTGCCAGCAGCTTTGGGGTTCAGCCCCAGCATTTT
TRBV11-2	TRBJ2-5	TRBD2	many	CASRQLAGGPETQYF	TGTGCCAGCAGGCAACTAGCGGGAGGGCCCGAGACCCAGTACTTC